These 19 T cell receptor beta chains were sequenced from one sample in a study of T-cell reconstitution after alpha-beta-depleted transplantation in children. Researchers prepared the TCRbeta library using unique molecular identifiers, the study reports. MiXCR, applied by TCRdb to the PCR reads, yields one record per CDR3 protein. The table lists 350,000 to 500,000 distinct CDR3 sequences, about 45% of them singletons, with 27% in the top ten. The material was PBMCs, obtained before TCRalphabeta/CD19-depleted stem cell transplant. These receptors were taken from a girl under 10 years old with aplastic anemia, due to receive a stem cell transplant.

This clonotype was observed at least ten times. The rearrangement uses TRBV29-1 and TRBJ1-1; D gene uncertain. CDR3 size: 13 residues. Trimming shortened V by 6 bases and J by 11 bases, and 22 bases separated the two germline ends. Germline-derived CDR1 and CDR2 are SQVTM and ANQGSEA. This CDR3 is CSVWASDSAEAFF. The CDR3 DNA reads as TGCAGCGTCTGGGCTTCCGACTCGGCGGAGGCTTTCTTT.

This chain connects TRBV10-1 to TRBJ2-1, with 7 bases fitting TRBD2. There are 14 residues in the CDR3. CDR1 is WNHNN and CDR2 is SYGVQD in the germline V gene (reference sequence). V was pared by 4 bases and J by 8 bases, with 8 bases of the junction left unmatched. CDR3 bases: TGCGCCAGCAGTGCCGCGCGGGAGATAGATGAGCAGTTCTTC. It codes for CASSAAREIDEQFF.

This clonotype was counted a few times. The chain is built from TRBV29-1 and TRBJ1-5; the D is unclear. The CDR3 loop spans 13 amino acids. With 4 bases removed from V and 3 bases from J, the gap between germline ends came to 10 bases. The V gene's germline CDR1 is SQVTM and CDR2 ANQGSEA. CDR3 in amino acids: CSVAGRPNQPQHF. The CDR3 DNA follows: TGCAGCGTTGCGGGCAGGCCCAATCAGCCCCAGCATTTT.

The chain links TRBV28 to TRBJ2-3; 7 bases map to TRBD2. The CDR3 spans 12 residues. J gave up 9 bases and V 6 bases, and 6 bases lay outside the gene matches. The germline V gene encodes CDR1 MDHEN and CDR2 SYDVKM. The CDR3 DNA sequence: TGTGCCAGCAGCTTCACTAGCGTCACGCAGTATTTT. Its translation is CASSFTSVTQYF.

This clonotype has only a few counts. The gene calls are TRBV12-3 or TRBV12-4 and TRBJ1-1; D is undetermined. The CDR3 consists of 14 residues. Deletions cut 3 bases from V and 8 bases from J, with 16 bases between. CDR3 coding DNA: TGTGCCAGCAGTTTCCTGTCCGGGGATATCGAAGCTTTCTTT. It codes for CASSFLSGDIEAFF.

In this sample, this clonotype turned up many times. In nucleotides, the CDR3 is TGTGCCAGCAGCCGGTCAGGTGAGCAGTTCTTC. As protein: CASSRSGEQFF. The rearrangement uses TRBV7-2 and TRBJ2-1; unclear D gene. Germline loops: CDR1 SGHTA, CDR2 FQGNSA. V was pared by 5 bases and J by 9 bases, with 8 bases between. The CDR3 is made up of 11 amino acids.

This clonotype turned up a few times. The chain is built from TRBV12-3 or TRBV12-4 and TRBJ1-1; 8 nucleotides align to TRBD1. This CDR3 has 15 residues. V lost 5 bases to trimming and J lost 1 base; unmatched junction nucleotides: 6. CDR3 in amino acids: CASSPRDRRNTEAFF. The CDR3 nucleotides read TGTGCCAGCAGTCCCCGGGACAGGAGGAACACTGAAGCTTTCTTT.

This clonotype was counted ten times or more. This chain links TRBV20-1 with TRBJ2-5; 10 nucleotides match TRBD1. J gave up 1 base and V 5 bases, and 10 bases lay outside the gene matches. CDR3 length equals 16 residues. Per the germline V gene, CDR1 is DFQATT and CDR2 is SNEGSKA (reference sequence). CDR3 amino acids: CSAPSEDRGSQETQYF. The CDR3 DNA is TGCAGTGCTCCAAGTGAGGACAGGGGGAGCCAAGAGACCCAGTACTTC.

The rearrangement links TRBV6-2 or TRBV6-3 to TRBJ2-3, with 7 nucleotides matching TRBD2. Germline V gives CDR1 MNHEY, CDR2 SVGEGT. This CDR3 region has 14 residues. V shed 3 bases, J shed 5 bases, and the junction held 5 bases outside the gene matches. The CDR3 protein is CASSYGGSIDTQYF. The CDR3 DNA sequence: TGTGCCAGCAGTTATGGCGGGAGTATAGATACGCAGTATTTT.

The chain couples TRBV27 to TRBJ2-7; TRBD2 aligns across 7 bases. Germline lookup yields CDR1 MNHEY and CDR2 SMNVEV (reference sequence). V was pared by 5 bases and J by 3 bases, with 10 bases of the junction left unmatched. The CDR3 sequence is 15 residues long. CDR3 loop: CASSALGTTIYEQYF. CDR3 sequence (DNA): TGTGCCAGCAGTGCCCTCGGGACTACCATCTACGAGCAGTACTTC.

The chain uses TRBV10-2 and TRBJ2-7, with 8 bases identical to TRBD1. The CDR3 runs to 13 residues. V lost 7 bases and J lost 2; bases outside the gene matches: 4. CDR1 and CDR2 (germline): WSHSY, SAAADI. The CDR3 region is CASMDRVTYEQYF. CDR3 DNA: TGCGCCAGCATGGACAGGGTTACCTACGAGCAGTACTTC.

This clonotype was picked up one time. The chain carries TRBV4-2 and TRBJ1-2; D is unresolved. Trimming shortened V by 0 bases and J by 4 bases, and 9 bases separated the two germline ends. This CDR3 contains 14 residues. CDR1 LGHNA and CDR2 YNFKEQ come from the germline V gene. CDR3 in amino acids: CASSQDRRVYGYTF. The CDR3 coding sequence is TGTGCCAGCAGCCAAGATAGGAGGGTCTATGGCTACACCTTC.

J is TRBJ2-1 and V is TRBV6-5; TRBD2 matches at 10 bases. CDR3 length: 14 amino acids. CDR1 and CDR2 (germline): MNHEY, SVGAGI. With V trimmed by 2 bases and J by 6 bases, 1 base remained unmatched. The CDR3, as DNA: TGTGCCAGCAGTTACGGGACTAGCGTCAATGAGCAGTTCTTC. This gives the protein CASSYGTSVNEQFF.

This clonotype was observed a handful of times. The chain employs TRBV20-1 and TRBJ2-7; 8 bases agree with TRBD1. The CDR3 is 15 amino acids. Per germline, CDR1 DFQATT and CDR2 SNEGSKA (reference sequence). The ends lost 5 bases at V and 3 bases at J; junction bases unmatched: 12. The CDR3 reads CSAVGQGGYYYEQYF. The CDR3 DNA reads as TGCAGTGCTGTCGGACAGGGAGGATACTACTACGAGCAGTACTTC.

The chain couples TRBV20-1 to TRBJ2-5, with D tentatively TRBD1 (5 bases). CDR3 length: 12 amino acids. CDR1 and CDR2 from the germline V gene are DFQATT and SNEGSKA (reference sequence). The CDR3 DNA sequence: TGCAGGGCAACAGGACCTGGAGAGACCCAGTACTTC. This encodes CRATGPGETQYF.

J is TRBJ2-5 and V is TRBV21-1; TRBD2 is taken as the D call from the table, unchecked against the DNA. TRBV21-1 is deemed a pseudogene. This CDR3 is 16 amino acids long. The CDR3 protein is CASSPLGLAGPETQYF. For the CDR3, the DNA is TGTGCCAGCAGCCCTTTAGGACTAGCGGGTCCAGAGACCCAGTACTTC.

At least ten counts were recorded for this clonotype. V gene TRBV3-1 combines with J gene TRBJ2-5; TRBD2 aligns across 7 bases. The CDR3 spans 14 residues. The J segment lost 5 bases and the V segment lost 3 bases, leaving 6 bases of the junction unmatched. Germline CDR1 and CDR2: LGHDT and YNNKEL (reference sequence). CDR3 in amino acids: CASSQGGRSETQYF. For the CDR3, the DNA is TGTGCCAGCAGCCAGGGCGGGAGAAGTGAGACCCAGTACTTC.

Note on this clonotype: The CDR3 end shows no conserved phenylalanine or tryptophan, and so a read error is likely. The chain has TRBV5-1 and TRBJ2-3; D uncertain. Looked up from germline, CDR1 is SGHRS and CDR2 is YFSETQ. The V gene lost 4 bases and the J gene lost 0 bases, with 6 bases spanning the gap. This CDR3 is built from 13 residues. For the CDR3, the DNA is TGCGCCAGCAGCGATCGGAGCACAGATACGCAGTATTCT. As protein: CASSDRSTDTQYS.

The count of this clonotype is one. V is TRBV4-1 and J is TRBJ1-2, with a possible D match to TRBD1 (5 bases). Per germline, CDR1 MGHRA and CDR2 YSYEKL. This CDR3 comprises 13 residues. With 2 bases removed from V and 4 bases from J, the gap between germline ends came to 8 bases. The CDR3 nucleotides are TGCGCCAGCAGCCAAACGGGGGGCTATGGCTACACCTTC. This sequence encodes CASSQTGGYGYTF.